The next 20 T cell receptor beta chains were all read from a single sample in a study of identical twins. MiXCR, run by TCRdb on the 5' RACE reads, gives a single entry per CDR3 protein. The sample includes fewer than 500,000 distinct CDR3 sequences, roughly an eighth of them seen just once. These same data were also listed under a study on yellow fever vaccine responses in identical twins.

The sequenced material came from CD4+ T cells sorted from blood. The receptors stem from a woman between 18 and 30 years old in good health.

This clonotype was observed a handful of times. The chain is built from TRBV20-1 and TRBJ1-2, with D maybe TRBD1 (5 bases). The germline V gene encodes CDR1 DFQATT and CDR2 SNEGSKA (reference sequence). The V end lost 1 base, the J end lost 4 bases, and 7 bases lay between the germline ends. CDR3 length equals 12 residues. CDR3 sequence (DNA): TGCAGTGCTAGAGCAGGGCTCTATGGCTACACCTTC. Translation: CSARAGLYGYTF.

This sequence joins TRBV27 and TRBJ2-2; D unresolved. V shed 7 bases and J shed 2 bases, with 8 bases lying between them. The CDR3 length is 13 residues. CDR1 MNHEY and CDR2 SMNVEV come from the germline V gene (reference sequence). The CDR3 nucleotides are TGTGCCAGCACGAGTCTAAACACCGGGGAGCTGTTTTTT. Its translation is CASTSLNTGELFF.

This clonotype has just a few counts. The chain links TRBV20-1 to TRBJ2-5, with D tentatively TRBD1 or TRBD2 (6 bases each). The CDR3 contains 12 residues. Trimming pared 4 bases from V and 4 bases from J, leaving 10 bases between. Germline CDR1 reads DFQATT; CDR2 reads SNEGSKA (reference sequence). The CDR3 spells CSAMGGIETQYF. For the CDR3, the DNA is TGCAGTGCTATGGGGGGCATAGAGACCCAGTACTTC.

V and J are TRBV7-2 and TRBJ2-1, with D perhaps matching TRBD1 or TRBD2 (6 bases each). V was shortened by 5 bases and J by 1 base, with 12 bases between the two germline ends. The CDR3 contains 15 residues. Germline CDR1 SGHTA, CDR2 FQGNSA. CDR3 residues: CASSGGGRSYNEQFF. The CDR3, as DNA: TGTGCCAGCAGCGGAGGGGGACGGTCCTACAATGAGCAGTTCTTC.

This clonotype has only a few counts. The chain couples TRBV9 to TRBJ2-1, with D maybe TRBD2 (6 bases). The CDR3 spans 12 residues. V was cut by 0 bases and J by 12 bases, with 10 bases left in between. The germline V gene encodes CDR1 SGDLS and CDR2 YYNGEE. For the CDR3, the DNA is TGTGCCAGCAGCGTAGTGCAGGGAGGGCAGTTCTTC. As protein: CASSVVQGGQFF. The full variable domain, with the rest looked up from reference TRBV9 and TRBJ2-1, is DSGVTQTPKHLITATGQRVTLRCSPRSGDLSVYWYQQSLDQGLQFLIQYYNGEERAKGNILERFSAQQFPDLHSELNLSSLELGDSALYFCASSVVQGGQFFGPGTRLTVL.

This clonotype has a handful of counts. The V gene is TRBV7-9, the J gene TRBJ2-3, with 10 bases matching TRBD1. The CDR3 has 16 residues. V trimming: 3 bases; J trimming: 3 bases; junction bases outside the gene matches: 6. Germline V gene lookup returns CDR1 SEHNR and CDR2 FQNEAQ (reference sequence). The CDR3 DNA reads as TGTGCCAGCAGCTTCTGGACAGGGGGTCGGACAGATACGCAGTATTTT. Amino acid sequence: CASSFWTGGRTDTQYF.

This clonotype was found a few times. The chain joins TRBV12-3 or TRBV12-4 to TRBJ2-6; 7 nucleotides align to TRBD1. This CDR3 spans 16 amino acids. The ends lost 5 bases at V and 2 bases at J; junction bases unmatched: 6. The CDR3: CASSIDRVAGANVLTF. In nucleotides, the CDR3 is TGTGCCAGCAGTATAGACAGGGTGGCTGGGGCCAACGTCCTGACTTTC.

This clonotype appeared a few times. The genes are TRBV20-1 and TRBJ2-1; D is tentatively TRBD1 or TRBD2 (6 bases each). CDR1 is DFQATT, CDR2 SNEGSKA, per germline (reference sequence). This CDR3 has 15 amino acids. V was clipped by 2 bases and J by 7 bases, with 18 bases between them. The CDR3 loop is CSARSGGSLRNEQFF. Here the CDR3 DNA reads TGCAGTGCTAGATCCGGGGGCAGCCTTCGGAATGAGCAGTTCTTC.

This chain connects TRBV4-2 to TRBJ2-7, with D unclear. The CDR3 runs to 18 residues. CDR1 LGHNA and CDR2 YNFKEQ come from the germline V gene. Trimming took off 4 bases at V and 1 base at J, with 23 bases between the two ends. CDR3: CASSRTPEAGVLSYEQYF. The CDR3 coding sequence is TGTGCCAGCAGCCGGACCCCCGAGGCTGGGGTTTTATCCTACGAGCAGTACTTC.

This chain joins TRBV11-2 and TRBJ2-6, with unresolved D. Germline-derived CDR1 and CDR2 are SGHAT and FQNNGV. The CDR3 spans 15 residues. V was shortened by 5 bases and J by 3 bases, with 11 bases between the two germline ends. The CDR3 coding sequence is TGTGCCAGCAGCCGAGAAAGAGGTGGGGCCAACGTCCTGACTTTC. Its translation: CASSRERGGANVLTF.

Turning to this clonotype: The conserved phenylalanine or tryptophan normally closing the CDR3 is absent here, so this likely arose from a read error. The DNA is left out, because the CDR3 cannot be placed on it with certainty; the CDR3 is given as TCRdb lists it. The rearrangement uses TRBV7-2 and TRBJ2-1. Both ends counted, the CDR3 spans 13 residues. From germline, CDR1 is SGHTA and CDR2 FQGNSA. The CDR3 loop is CASSLVGVSALES.

This sequence joins TRBV28 and TRBJ1-2; D possibly corresponds to TRBD1 (6 bases). This CDR3 is 14 amino acids long. V dropped 5 bases and J dropped 7 bases, with 17 bases sitting between them. Per germline, CDR1 MDHEN and CDR2 SYDVKM. CDR3 sequence: CASSTGTLAVGYTF. The CDR3 DNA reads as TGTGCCAGCAGTACCGGGACATTGGCGGTTGGCTACACCTTC.

The chain employs TRBV29-1 and TRBJ2-3, with a possible D match to TRBD1 (5 bases). The ends were cut back, 7 bases at V and 3 bases at J, with 14 bases in the middle. In germline, CDR1 is SQVTM, CDR2 ANQGSEA. CDR3 length: 13 amino acids. The CDR3 DNA follows: TGCAGCGCCCTAAAGCAGGGTACAGATACGCAGTATTTT. Protein sequence: CSALKQGTDTQYF.

This chain joins TRBV7-2 and TRBJ2-7, with 7 positions matching TRBD2. V gave up 4 bases and J gave up 3 bases; unmatched junction bases: 15. Per the germline V gene, CDR1 is SGHTA and CDR2 is FQGNSA. The CDR3 loop spans 17 amino acids. In nucleotides, the CDR3 is TGTGCCAGCAGCTCCCCCCTTTTGGCGGGAGAGAGCTACGAGCAGTACTTC. Protein product: CASSSPLLAGESYEQYF.

This clonotype was picked up a small number of times. The chain is built from TRBV6-2 or TRBV6-3 and TRBJ1-2, with D uncertain. With 6 bases removed from V and 8 bases from J, the gap between germline ends came to 7 bases. Germline values: CDR1 MNHEY, CDR2 SVGEGT. This CDR3 comprises 10 residues. The CDR3 DNA follows: TGTGCCAGCAGAGCCGCGGGCTACACCTTC. Its translation is CASRAAGYTF.

This clonotype was seen repeatedly, ten times or more. V gene TRBV7-2 combines with J gene TRBJ2-7; no firm D call. The V gene lost 5 bases and the J gene lost 0 bases, with 11 bases spanning the gap. The CDR3 extends over 14 amino acids. CDR1 and CDR2 (germline): SGHTA, FQGNSA. This CDR3 is CASSPPGNSYEQYF. The CDR3 DNA sequence: TGTGCCAGCAGCCCCCCGGGTAACTCCTACGAGCAGTACTTC.

V and J are TRBV18 and TRBJ2-5, with TRBD2 matching 11 bases. CDR1 is KGHSH and CDR2 is LQKENI in the germline V gene. V gave up 0 bases and J gave up 4 bases; unmatched junction bases: 7. This CDR3 has 17 residues. The CDR3 DNA follows: TGTGCCAGCTCACCACCCATAGCGGGGGGGCCTCGAGAGACCCAGTACTTC. It specifies CASSPPIAGGPRETQYF.

This clonotype was observed a few times. V usage is TRBV20-1 and J usage is TRBJ2-3; D possibly corresponds to TRBD2 (7 bases). The V end lost 7 bases, the J end lost 5 bases, and 16 bases lay between the germline ends. The CDR3 runs 13 residues. Germline assignment: CDR1 DFQATT and CDR2 SNEGSKA (reference sequence). The DNA for the CDR3 is TGCAGTGTTACGGGGGGCCGAAGAGATACGCAGTATTTT. Translating it yields CSVTGGRRDTQYF.

The sample holds many counts of this clonotype. The V call is TRBV29-1, the J call TRBJ1-2; 12 bases line up with TRBD1. The germline V gene encodes CDR1 SQVTM and CDR2 ANQGSEA. V gave up 2 bases and J gave up 2 bases; unmatched junction bases: 9. The CDR3 has 17 residues. CDR3 bases: TGCAGCGTTGAATTTCCCGCCGGGACAGGGGGCAACTATGGCTACACCTTC. Its translation: CSVEFPAGTGGNYGYTF. Variable domain in full (rest from reference TRBV29-1 and TRBJ1-2): SAVISQKPSRDICQRGTSLTIQCQVDSQVTMMFWYRQQPGQSLTLIATANQGSEATYESGFVIDKFPISRPNLTFSTLTVSNMSPEDSSIYLCSVEFPAGTGGNYGYTFGSGTRLTVV.

Only one count was recorded for this clonotype. The rearrangement uses TRBV7-2 and TRBJ2-7, with D hard to call. V was pared by 3 bases and J by 6 bases, with 18 bases between. Germline loops: CDR1 SGHTA, CDR2 FQGNSA. The CDR3 is made up of 15 amino acids. This CDR3 is CASSFGRLGGSEQYF. Here the CDR3 DNA reads TGTGCCAGCAGCTTTGGCCGGTTGGGTGGGTCCGAGCAGTACTTC.